The text below deals with one T cell receptor beta chain. The antigen is not known. The sample is drawn from a study of shared clonotypes between healthy human individuals. V dropped 5 bases and J dropped 10; count of bases not matched to a gene: 3. Per the germline V gene, CDR1 is ENHRY and CDR2 is SYGVKD. The CDR3 is made up of 11 amino acids. The repertoire was sequenced with immunoSEQ multiplex PCR; TCRdb's copy has only in-frame clones and lacks some. The sample lists 2 million or so clones; over 85% were seen once. Study results and limitations: Represented diversity (both genetic and exposure-history) was limited by the small number of donors.

The sequence derives from a man aged 18 to 29 in good health. The chain recombines TRBV10-3 with TRBJ1-2, with 8 bases fitting TRBD1. Sequencing used naive CD4+ T cells sorted from blood. Subset indicated: CD45RA+ positively selected. The CDR3 coding sequence is TGTGCCATCAGTAATCAGGGGGCCTACACCTTC. Translating it yields CAISNQGAYTF.